This T cell receptor (beta chain) derives from a study of blood T cells in healthy people across ages. Primed by a sample-barcoded 5' primer and a J-beta primer mix, a second PCR proceeded for about 7 to 11 cycles. Every cDNA molecule bore a tag from a template-switch adaptor containing 12 random nucleotides. In TCRdb, the 5' RACE reads were re-called with MiXCR into one record per CDR3 protein. The sample lists approximately 490,000 distinct CDR3 sequences, 24% occurring once. This clonotype was detected only a few times. Looked up from germline, CDR1 is SGHNT and CDR2 is YENEEA. V was clipped by 5 bases and J by 1 base; unmatched bases: 4. The CDR3 sequence is 15 residues long. In addition, the sample was reused for a study of T cells of mothers and their children.

The clonotype was recovered from a boy under 18 in good health. The specimen sequenced was blood. The rearrangement uses TRBV11-3 and TRBJ2-7; TRBD1 aligns across 11 bases. The CDR3: CASSMGQGESYEQYF. CDR3 coding DNA: TGTGCCAGCAGCATGGGACAGGGGGAGTCCTACGAGCAGTACTTC.